This entry lists 22 T cell receptor beta chains sequenced from one sample in a study of T cell changes during pregnancy in multiple sclerosis. Generated by immunoSEQ multiplex PCR, the TCRdb table keeps only in-frame clones and is missing some. The profile shows about 59,000 clones, 75% to 95% of them singletons. Sequences were derived from peripheral blood, sampled before pregnancy. The source is a female donor with multiple sclerosis, enrolled in a pregnancy study.

V gene TRBV4-3 combines with J gene TRBJ2-1, with TRBD2 identical over 7 bases. CDR3 length: 13 residues. J lost 10 bases, V lost 4 bases, and 7 bases had no gene match. Germline lookup yields CDR1 LGHNA and CDR2 YSLEER. The DNA of the CDR3 is TGCGCCAGCAGCCGCGGACTAGTGGGGGAGCAGTTCTTC. Translated, it gives CASSRGLVGEQFF.

The chain recombines TRBV15 with TRBJ2-1; 9 bases line up with TRBD1. This CDR3 is built from 15 residues. The V segment lost 0 bases and the J segment 12 bases; nucleotides outside the gene matches: 9. Germline V gives CDR1 LNHNV, CDR2 YYDKDF (reference sequence). The CDR3: CATSRDQGQGLGQFF. In DNA form, the CDR3 reads TGTGCCACCAGCAGAGATCAGGGACAGGGCCTGGGGCAGTTCTTC.

V gene TRBV7-3 combines with J gene TRBJ2-2, with D maybe TRBD2 (6 bases). V lost 3 bases and J lost 0, with 14 bases in between. The length of the CDR3 is 17 residues. Per germline, CDR1 SGHTA and CDR2 FQGTGA. CDR3 sequence: CASSLVGGIANTGELFF. CDR3 in DNA: TGTGCCAGCAGCTTGGTAGGAGGGATCGCGAACACCGGGGAGCTGTTTTTT.

This chain links TRBV9 with TRBJ1-2; maybe TRBD1 (5 bases). The ends were cut back, 0 bases at V and 6 bases at J, with 9 bases in the middle. This CDR3 has 13 amino acids. Germline-derived CDR1 and CDR2 are SGDLS and YYNGEE. The CDR3 DNA follows: TGTGCCAGCAGCGTAGCGGGGGTACATGGCTACACCTTC. It encodes CASSVAGVHGYTF.

The rearrangement uses TRBV4-2 and TRBJ1-1; weak D call: TRBD1 (5 bases). CDR1 LGHNA and CDR2 YNFKEQ come from the germline V gene. The CDR3 length is 15 residues. V shed 1 base and J shed 5 bases, with 14 bases lying between them. The chain's CDR3 is CASSQGVGEGTEAFF. CDR3 sequence (DNA): TGTGCCAGCAGCCAAGGTGTGGGGGAGGGGACTGAAGCTTTCTTT.

The CDR3 sequence: CASRGGRASNQPQHF. In DNA, the CDR3 is TGTGCCAGTAGAGGGGGACGGGCTAGCAATCAGCCCCAGCATTTT. The V gene is TRBV19, the J gene TRBJ1-5; a weak D match, TRBD1 (6 bases). This CDR3 is 15 amino acids long. Germline V lookup: CDR1 LNHDA, CDR2 SQIVND (reference sequence). V was pared by 6 bases and J by 0 bases, with 12 bases between.

The chain links TRBV7-8 to TRBJ1-1; weak D call: TRBD1 (5 bases). The CDR3 sequence is 14 residues long. CDR1 is SGHVS and CDR2 is FQNEAQ in the germline V gene. Trimming removed 1 base at V and 5 bases at J, with 11 bases between. CDR3 coding DNA: TGTGCCAGCAGCTTAGGGGGGGGGAGAACTGAAGCTTTCTTT. This translates into CASSLGGGRTEAFF. The entire variable domain, with the rest obtained from reference TRBV7-8 and TRBJ1-1, is as follows: GAGVSQSPRYKVAKRGQDVALRCDPISGHVSLFWYQQALGQGPEFLTYFQNEAQLDKSGLPSDRFFAERPEGSVSTLKIQRTQQEDSAVYLCASSLGGGRTEAFFGQGTRLTVV.

The V call is TRBV6-1, the J call TRBJ2-5, with 8 bases fitting TRBD1. From germline, CDR1 is MNHNS and CDR2 SASEGT. CDR3 length: 14 amino acids. V shed 9 bases, J shed 5 bases, and the junction held 11 bases outside the gene matches. The CDR3, as DNA: TGTGCCAGTTTTGGGGCAGGGGGCGGTGAGACCCAGTACTTC. Encoded protein: CASFGAGGGETQYF.

The chain uses TRBV2 and TRBJ2-2; TRBD1 might be the D (5 bases). This CDR3 contains 16 residues. Per germline, CDR1 SNHLY and CDR2 FYNNEI. Trimming took 6 bases from V and 0 from J, leaving 14 bases between them. CDR3 sequence reads: CASSVGHLSNTGELFF. The DNA for the CDR3 is TGTGCCAGCAGCGTTGGACACCTCTCGAACACCGGGGAGCTGTTTTTT.

V is TRBV11-3 and J is TRBJ2-1, with a weak D call TRBD2 (6 bases). Germline CDR1 is SGHNT and CDR2 is YENEEA. The CDR3 covers 17 residues. The V end was cut by 0 bases, the J end by 2 bases, with 14 bases between. CDR3 bases: TGTGCCAGCAGCTTAGATCTGGGAGGTGTCGCCTACAATGAGCAGTTCTTC. This encodes CASSLDLGGVAYNEQFF. The full variable domain, rest sourced from reference TRBV11-3 and TRBJ2-1, is EAGVVQSPRYKIIEKKQPVAFWCNPISGHNTLYWYLQNLGQGPELLIRYENEEAVDDSQLPKDRFSAERLKGVDSTLKIQPAELGDSAVYLCASSLDLGGVAYNEQFFGPGTRLTVL.

This clone has just a few counts. This chain links TRBV7-8 with TRBJ1-1, with D possibly being TRBD1 (5 bases). The V end was cut by 3 bases, the J end by 0 bases, with 20 bases between. The germline V gene encodes CDR1 SGHVS and CDR2 FQNEAQ. The CDR3 length is 18 residues. The CDR3 loop reads CASSFSPRRDFLNTEAFF. CDR3 bases: TGTGCCAGCAGCTTCTCCCCGAGGAGGGACTTTTTGAACACTGAAGCTTTCTTT.

The chain employs TRBV12-5 and TRBJ2-1, with TRBD2 matching 8 bases. This CDR3 contains 14 residues. With V trimmed by 8 bases and J by 2 bases, 5 bases remained unmatched. The V gene's germline CDR1 is LGHNT and CDR2 FRNRAP. As DNA, the CDR3 is TGTGCTAGTCTACGGGGGGGGACCTACAATGAGCAGTTCTTC. Translated, it gives CASLRGGTYNEQFF.

V is TRBV18 and J is TRBJ2-5; TRBD1 aligns across 9 bases. This CDR3 contains 14 residues. Germline lookup yields CDR1 KGHSH and CDR2 LQKENI. V lost 3 bases and J lost 5; bases outside the gene matches: 4. Written as DNA, the CDR3 is TGTGCCAGCTCACCGGACAGGGGTGGGGAGACCCAGTACTTC. Translation gives CASSPDRGGETQYF.

V gene TRBV5-5 combines with J gene TRBJ2-7, with D unresolved. The CDR3 runs to 11 residues. Germline V lookup: CDR1 SGHKS, CDR2 YYEKEE (reference sequence). The V gene lost 4 bases and the J gene lost 1 base, with 3 bases spanning the gap. The CDR3 coding sequence is TGTGCCAGCAGCCCTTCCTACGAGCAGTACTTC. Amino acid sequence: CASSPSYEQYF. Full variable domain (missing parts from reference TRBV5-5 and TRBJ2-7): DAGVTQSPTHLIKTRGQQVTLRCSPISGHKSVSWYQQVLGQGPQFIFQYYEKEERGRGNFPDRFSARQFPNYSSELNVNALLLGDSALYLCASSPSYEQYFGPGTRLTVT.

The chain employs TRBV6-6 and TRBJ1-6; D is undetermined. The germline CDR1 and CDR2 sequences are MNHNY and SVGAGI (reference sequence). The CDR3 is 13 residues long. V lost 9 bases to trimming and J lost 7 bases, with 13 bases between them. As DNA, the CDR3 is TGTGCCAGTCAGCTGAGCGAGAATTCACCCCTCCACTTT. It codes for CASQLSENSPLHF.

The J gene is TRBJ2-7, the V gene TRBV10-3; 10 nucleotides line up with TRBD2. The CDR3 runs 13 residues. The germline V gene encodes CDR1 ENHRY and CDR2 SYGVKD. Trimming removed 10 bases from V and 4 bases from J; junction bases left unmatched: 7. The CDR3 reads CATLAGGTYEQYF. The CDR3 coding sequence is TGTGCCACCTTAGCGGGGGGAACGTACGAGCAGTACTTC.

This clone has a handful of counts. The V call is TRBV29-1, the J call TRBJ2-3, with 12 nucleotides matching TRBD1. Per the germline V gene, CDR1 is SQVTM and CDR2 is ANQGSEA. The CDR3 runs 16 residues. J gave up 3 bases and V 1 base, and 5 bases lay outside the gene matches. This CDR3 reads CSVEGLGQGATDTQYF. The CDR3 nucleotides read TGCAGCGTTGAAGGCCTGGGACAGGGGGCAACAGATACGCAGTATTTT.

This clone was counted between two and nine times. The chain carries TRBV7-3 and TRBJ1-5; D is uncertain. V gave up 0 bases and J gave up 5 bases, with 5 bases separating them. This CDR3 region has 13 residues. Germline CDR1 SGHTA, CDR2 FQGTGA. The CDR3 DNA follows: TGTGCCAGCAGCTTAACACGAGATCAGCCCCAGCATTTT. Its translation is CASSLTRDQPQHF.

V is TRBV7-9 and J is TRBJ1-2, with D unresolved. CDR1 is SEHNR and CDR2 is FQNEAQ in the germline V gene (reference sequence). The CDR3 has 14 residues. Trimming removed 6 bases from V and 4 bases from J, with 15 bases in between. CDR3 sequence: CASSRTERGYGYTF. CDR3 nucleotide sequence: TGTGCCAGCAGTCGTACAGAACGTGGCTATGGCTACACCTTC.

The CDR3 nucleotides read TGTGCCAGCACCCCAGACAGGGGGGAAAAACTGTTTTTT. Protein product: CASTPDRGEKLFF. The genes are TRBV7-2 and TRBJ1-4, with 9 nucleotides matching TRBD1. V was clipped by 7 bases and J by 8 bases; unmatched bases: 5. Germline CDR1 SGHTA, CDR2 FQGNSA. The CDR3 length is 13 residues.

The V call is TRBV6-1, the J call TRBJ1-5; a possible D gene is TRBD1 (5 bases). The CDR3 sequence is 14 residues long. Germline loops: CDR1 MNHNS, CDR2 SASEGT. The ends were cut back, 3 bases at V and 4 bases at J, with 10 bases in the middle. The DNA for the CDR3 is TGTGCCAGCAGTGATCAGGGAAGGAATCAGCCCCAGCATTTT. This gives the protein CASSDQGRNQPQHF.

As concerns this clone: Other DNA variants within this sample encode the same CDR3. This sequence joins TRBV4-1 and TRBJ1-1; D remains ambiguous. The CDR3 totals 14 residues. Trimming pared 0 bases from V and 1 base from J, leaving 6 bases between. The germline V gene has CDR1 MGHRA and CDR2 YSYEKL. The CDR3: CASSQDAGNTEAFF. For the CDR3, the DNA is TGCGCCAGCAGCCAAGATGCCGGGAACACTGAAGCTTTCTTT.